The 15 T cell receptor beta chains reported below all come from one sample, sequenced in a study of vaccination and CD4 T cells after COVID-19. Stated treatment: roughly 10-day PBMC culture with coronavirus spike peptide pools or control peptides (ViraFEST assay). What these receptors recognize is not known. Cultured CD4+ T-cell DNA underwent Oncomine TCR Beta short-read sequencing. TCRdb re-derived calls from the PCR reads in MiXCR, one entry per CDR3 protein. Among about 13,000 distinct CDR3 sequences listed, under 60% were seen once. Sequenced material: CD4+ T cells from blood, cultured in vitro. The receptors shown here come from a human donor who had recovered from COVID-19.

The chain recombines TRBV6-4 with TRBJ1-2, with TRBD1 matching 7 bases. V lost 0 bases and J lost 4; bases outside the gene matches: 8. The CDR3 is 16 amino acids. CDR1 is MRHNA, CDR2 SNTAGT, per germline. The CDR3 region has the DNA TGTGCCAGCAGTGACTCGAGCACAGGGGACGGCTATGGCTACACCTTC. It translates to CASSDSSTGDGYGYTF.

This clonotype was counted between two and nine times. The chain has TRBV20-1 and TRBJ1-5, with no clear D. This CDR3 comprises 14 residues. Germline-derived CDR1 and CDR2 are DFQATT and SNEGSKA (reference sequence). V lost 6 bases to trimming and J lost 1 base, with 13 bases between them. The CDR3 protein is CSAGGGLSNQPQHF. The CDR3 DNA follows: TGCAGTGCGGGCGGTGGTCTGAGCAATCAGCCCCAGCATTTT.

The sample holds a few counts of this clonotype. The rearrangement joins TRBV6-4 to TRBJ2-1, with TRBD1 identical over 7 bases. The ends lost 6 bases at V and 1 base at J; junction bases unmatched: 18. Germline CDR1 MRHNA, CDR2 SNTAGT. CDR3 length: 19 residues. Written as DNA, the CDR3 is TGTGCCAGCAGCCTTTCCGCACGTGGGACAGCTTCTTCCTACAATGAGCAGTTCTTC. Its translation: CASSLSARGTASSYNEQFF.

The V gene is TRBV24-1, the J gene TRBJ2-4, with 12 bases that match TRBD2. Per the germline V gene, CDR1 is KGHDR and CDR2 is SFDVKD. The CDR3 runs to 21 residues. V shed 11 bases and J 3 bases; nucleotides not matched to a gene: 25. CDR3 DNA sequence: TGTGCCAACAGAGGTCTAGCGGGAGGGCCTAGGTACCGTAGCGACAAAAACATTCAGTACTTC. This translates into CANRGLAGGPRYRSDKNIQYF.

The table lists this clonotype with a few counts. The V gene is TRBV19, the J gene TRBJ1-5; D is possibly TRBD1 (6 bases). Trimming took off 3 bases at V and 9 bases at J, with 18 bases between the two ends. The length of the CDR3 is 15 residues. Germline CDR1 reads LNHDA; CDR2 reads SQIVND (reference sequence). This CDR3 is CASSIQDSILRPQHF. CDR3 bases: TGTGCCAGTAGTATCCAGGACAGTATCCTCCGGCCCCAGCATTTT.

The rearrangement joins TRBV6-4 to TRBJ2-3, with 7 bases that match TRBD1. CDR1 MRHNA and CDR2 SNTAGT come from the germline V gene. CDR3 length: 14 amino acids. V lost 0 bases to trimming and J lost 4 bases; unmatched junction nucleotides: 1. CDR3 amino acids: CASSDSGGADTQYF. The CDR3 bases are TGTGCCAGCAGTGACTCAGGGGGCGCAGATACGCAGTATTTT.

This clonotype came up a few times. CDR3 amino acids: CASNKVGQPQHF. As DNA, the CDR3 is TGTGCCAGCAATAAGGTAGGGCAGCCCCAGCATTTT. The genes are TRBV2 and TRBJ1-5; D is uncertain. Germline V gene sequence: CDR1 SNHLY, CDR2 FYNNEI. This CDR3 has 12 amino acids. Trimming cost V 7 bases and J 7 bases, with 11 bases left between them.

This chain uses TRBV12-5 with TRBJ2-1; 10 nucleotides line up with TRBD2. The V and J ends lost 7 bases and 8 bases, in that order; junction bases with no gene match: 8. Germline V gene data show CDR1 as LGHNT and CDR2 as FRNRAP. The CDR3 spans 14 residues. The CDR3 reads CASALAGVVDEQFF. The CDR3, as DNA: TGTGCTAGTGCCCTAGCGGGAGTGGTCGATGAGCAGTTCTTC.

This clonotype was counted only a few times. The chain employs TRBV20-1 and TRBJ1-5; 7 bases map to TRBD1. Unmatched junction bases numbered 19, after V lost 3 bases and J lost 2 bases. Germline CDR1 DFQATT, CDR2 SNEGSKA (reference sequence). CDR3 length equals 19 residues. The CDR3: CSASIGTAYTRRGNQPQHF. In DNA, the CDR3 is TGCAGTGCTAGCATCGGGACAGCTTATACCCGAAGGGGCAATCAGCCCCAGCATTTT.

J is TRBJ2-3 and V is TRBV27; D gene uncertain. Germline loops: CDR1 MNHEY, CDR2 SMNVEV (reference sequence). Trimming shortened V by 1 base and J by 4 bases, and 12 bases separated the two germline ends. The CDR3 is 15 residues long. The CDR3 is CASSLFRRRPDTQYF. CDR3 coding DNA: TGTGCCAGCAGTTTATTTAGGAGACGCCCAGATACGCAGTATTTT.

The rearrangement uses TRBV20-1 and TRBJ2-7, with TRBD1 matching over 7 bases. V gave up 1 base and J gave up 6 bases; unmatched junction bases: 6. Germline assignment: CDR1 DFQATT and CDR2 SNEGSKA (reference sequence). The CDR3 loop spans 13 amino acids. CDR3 nucleotides: TGCAGTGCTAGAGGTAAAGGGGGCCTCGAGCAGTACTTC. This gives the protein CSARGKGGLEQYF.

V and J are TRBV2 and TRBJ1-4, with TRBD1 matching 10 bases. The CDR3 is 16 amino acids. Germline CDR1 is SNHLY and CDR2 is FYNNEI. The trim removed 3 bases at V and 6 bases at J, leaving 7 bases unmatched. In DNA, the CDR3 is TGTGCCAGCAGTGAGCCCCTGACAGGGGGCGATGAAAAACTGTTTTTT. This translates into CASSEPLTGGDEKLFF.

The rearrangement uses TRBV11-2 and TRBJ2-2; D not resolved. The CDR3 is 12 residues long. Between the trimmed V and J ends, which lost 5 bases and 6 bases, there was a span of 7 bases. CDR1 is SGHAT and CDR2 is FQNNGV in the germline V gene. CDR3 in amino acids: CASSRTAGELFF. The CDR3 DNA reads as TGTGCCAGCAGCCGGACCGCCGGGGAGCTGTTTTTT.

Notes on this clonotype: One end of the junction does not line up with germline, which may come from a read error. The rearrangement joins TRBV7-9 to TRBJ2-2, with unresolved D. CDR1 and CDR2 (germline): SEHNR, FQNEAQ (reference sequence). The CDR3 runs to 13 residues. The CDR3 DNA reads as TGTGCCAGCAGCCTGGCGAACCCCGGGGAGCTGTTTTTT. Protein product: CASSLANPGELFF.

This clonotype appeared a few times. DNA for the CDR3: TGCAGTGCCAGTGGGACAGGGGTGAGGAACACTGAAGCTTTCTTT. Its translation is CSASGTGVRNTEAFF. The chain links TRBV20-1 to TRBJ1-1; 10 bases are shared with TRBD1. Trimming removed 6 bases from V and 1 base from J; junction bases left unmatched: 8. Germline-derived CDR1 and CDR2 are DFQATT and SNEGSKA (reference sequence). The CDR3 consists of 15 residues.